This TCR beta chain was identified in a study of blood T cell repertoires in COVID-19 (dated by TCRdb to 2018 to 2020). Background for the entire study: The collaborator samples originated in the United States, Italy and Spain and spanned the acute and convalescent phases of COVID-19. A freely available public database, intended as a resource for researchers studying the immune response to SARS-CoV-2, is where the repertoires were released. The prospective study material was composed of cDNA or gDNA derived from T cells, B-cell-depleted T cells, or PBMCs. Nearly every sample came with metadata listing a de-identified subject ID, COVID-19 status, age in years and sex. Subjects who had been exposed to COVID-19, were actively infected with it, or had recovered from it provided the deeply sampled blood TCRbeta repertoires that made up the dataset. HLA class I and class II types, where available, came from metadata supplied by the sample provider rather than from assay-based typing. The samples were drawn from the first 160 participants of the ongoing ImmuneRACE study and from 950 to 1,500 subjects provided by 6 global collaborators.

This clone appeared a few times. This clone's antigen is unknown. One base away there is no much larger clone; base qualities are not given. The germline V gene (reference sequence) provides CDR1 LGHDT and CDR2 YNNKEL. V is pared back by 0 bases and J by 10 bases, with 13 bases lying between the germline termini. From the cysteine up to the phenylalanine, the CDR3 has a length of 15 residues. The only DNA kept is the CDR3, 45 bases in frame from the first base. TCRbeta CDR3 regions were amplified from genomic DNA by means of the immunoSEQ Assay, a bias-controlled multiplex PCR. The original pipeline was this. The number of nucleated cells in each sample was estimated from the amplification of reference gene primers within the assay. To quantify the absolute abundance of each unique TCRbeta CDR3 rearrangement, sequence reads were collapsed and filtered. Productive Simpson clonality was computed per sample as the square root of Simpson's diversity index over productive rearrangements. Imported from immuneACCESS, the table was reduced by TCRdb to in-frame sequences with V and J called. These copies leave out some clones; in studies compared against another copy, an unresolved V gene accounts for under half, and the cause of the remainder is not known. V, J and clone size are those of that table, while D and trimming were read from the DNA. This sample is represented by under 200,000 clones; 83% of them were singletons. The ten biggest clones cover 3.6% of the sample.

Participants in the prospective study were aged roughly 18 to 100 years, lived in under 30 United States geographic areas, and enrolled through a virtual design. In the prospective study, cohorts were assigned on the basis of participant-reported clinical history obtained from a screening survey and a study questionnaire. Mobile phlebotomists in the prospective study collected whole blood, serum and a nasopharyngeal or oropharyngeal swab from every participant. Participants in the prospective study had the option to provide additional blood draws and questionnaires over a roughly 2-month period. Blood samples from the prospective study were shipped frozen or at room temperature prior to DNA extraction. Paper-wide results and their limitations: Clinical and demographic metadata were provided uncurated, with the amount varying by source and participant.

This chain is built from TRBV3-1 (or the pseudogene TRBV3-2) and TRBJ1-6; no D gene is confidently identified. Sequenced: PBMCs or T cells enriched from blood (not recorded which). The TCR comes from a woman in her forties or fifties in a cohort exposed to, infected with or recovered from COVID-19 (not recorded which). The DNA reads as follows: TGTGCCAGCAGCCAAGAGTCTATGGCGGCCTCACCCCTCCACTTT. It translates to CASSQESMAASPLHF.